These 16 T cell receptor beta chains were all obtained from the same sample, sequenced in a study of tumor-infiltrating lymphocytes in oesophageal squamous cell carcinoma. MiXCR, applied by TCRdb to the PCR reads, yields one record per CDR3 protein. The data contain about 20,000 distinct CDR3 sequences, about 40% of them singletons. Sequenced sample: normal esophageal tissue next to the tumor. Source of these receptors: a male donor with esophageal squamous cell carcinoma.

This rearrangement joins TRBV7-6 to TRBJ2-7; 10 bases align to TRBD2. The germline CDR1 and CDR2 sequences are SGHVS and FNYEAQ. This CDR3 comprises 17 residues. V shed 2 bases and J 4 bases; nucleotides not matched to a gene: 11. The chain's CDR3 is CASSLRGGLADLYEQYF. In nucleotides, the CDR3 is TGTGCCAGCAGCTTAAGGGGAGGACTAGCGGACCTTTACGAGCAGTACTTC.

V gene TRBV7-3 combines with J gene TRBJ2-3, with 10 bases that match TRBD2. Trimming removed 10 bases from V and 2 bases from J; junction bases left unmatched: 9. The V gene's germline CDR1 is SGHTA and CDR2 FQGTGA. The CDR3 contains 15 residues. The CDR3 DNA follows: TGTGCCAACACACAAGGGACTAGCGACACAGATACGCAGTATTTT. Its translation is CANTQGTSDTDTQYF.

The V gene is TRBV7-2, the J gene TRBJ2-4; possible D gene TRBD1, 6 bases. The CDR3 runs 14 residues. CDR1 is SGHTA and CDR2 is FQGNSA in the germline V gene. V was trimmed by 5 bases and J by 4 bases, leaving 12 bases between them. The CDR3 protein is CASSVGGQKNIQYF. The CDR3 DNA sequence: TGTGCCAGCAGCGTAGGCGGACAGAAAAACATTCAGTACTTC.

The CDR3 reads CASSWGTYEQYF. In DNA, the CDR3 is TGTGCCAGCAGCTGGGGAACCTACGAGCAGTACTTC. The V call is TRBV7-4, the J call TRBJ2-5; D remains unclear. The J call is uncertain, as TRBJ2-7 better fits the DNA end. Germline V CDR1 and CDR2: SGHVT, SQSDAQ. The CDR3 runs to 12 residues.

This clonotype was seen a handful of times. The chain is built from TRBV7-4 and TRBJ2-1; 7 nucleotides align to TRBD1. The J call may be mistaken, given a closer DNA end match to TRBJ2-7. There are 18 residues in the CDR3. Per the germline V gene, CDR1 is SGHVT and CDR2 is SQSDAQ. This chain's CDR3 is CASSSRRGLTGSHYEQYF. In DNA, the CDR3 is TGTGCCAGCAGTTCCCGCCGAGGACTGACAGGGTCGCACTACGAGCAGTACTTC.

By share of the sample, this clonotype is medium-sized. The chain uses TRBV7-2 and TRBJ1-4, with 11 bases fitting TRBD1. CDR1 SGHTA and CDR2 FQGNSA come from the germline V gene. CDR3 length equals 16 residues. V shed 1 base, J shed 7 bases, and the junction held 5 bases outside the gene matches. The CDR3 sequence is CASSLGTGGAGEKLFF. CDR3 DNA: TGTGCCAGCAGCTTAGGGACAGGGGGCGCGGGTGAAAAACTGTTTTTT.

With respect to this clonotype: No conserved phenylalanine or tryptophan ends this CDR3, so it is likely a read error. It is unclear where the CDR3 begins or ends on the DNA, so no DNA is shown, and the CDR3 is as TCRdb lists it. The genes are TRBV7-8 and TRBJ2-3; TRBD2 was called by the table and not checked on the DNA. Both ends counted, the CDR3 spans 22 residues. Looked up from germline, CDR1 is SGHVS and CDR2 is FQNEAQ. The CDR3 protein is CASSQRGTSGRAGPTMSSSSVR.

This chain joins TRBV27 and TRBJ2-5; tentatively, D is TRBD2 (6 bases). The J call is uncertain, as TRBJ2-1 better fits the DNA end. Germline lookup yields CDR1 MNHEY and CDR2 SMNVEV (reference sequence). This CDR3 contains 15 residues. This chain's CDR3 is CASSPGDFGHNEQFF. CDR3 DNA: TGTGCCAGCAGCCCGGGGGACTTCGGTCACAATGAGCAGTTCTTC.

The genes are TRBV7-3 and TRBJ2-5, with D possibly matching TRBD2 (6 bases). The J call is uncertain, as TRBJ2-7 better fits the DNA end. Germline CDR1 and CDR2: SGHTA and FQGTGA. CDR3 length equals 13 residues. The CDR3 sequence: CASSTGGAYEQYF. The DNA for the CDR3 is TGTGCCAGCTCCACCGGGGGAGCCTACGAGCAGTACTTC.

The rearrangement joins TRBV28 to TRBJ1-1; D might be TRBD1 (5 bases). Germline V CDR1 and CDR2: MDHEN, SYDVKM. The CDR3 is 12 amino acids. Trimming took off 6 bases at V and 10 bases at J, with 15 bases between the two ends. The CDR3 nucleotides read TGTGCCAGCAGCAAGGACGGGGGGGTAGCTTTCTTT. The encoded protein is CASSKDGGVAFF.

This clonotype was counted many times. The genes are TRBV19 and TRBJ2-5; 10 positions agree with TRBD1. This CDR3 is built from 15 residues. The germline V gene has CDR1 LNHDA and CDR2 SQIVND (reference sequence). With 8 bases clipped from V and 3 bases from J, the junction kept 9 bases outside the gene matches. The CDR3 coding sequence is TGTGCCAGTTCCCAAACCGGGACAGGGGAAGAGACCCAGTACTTC. This gives the protein CASSQTGTGEETQYF.

In its sample, this clonotype was seen many times. It may be a read error: a sequence one base away is much more abundant. DNA of the CDR3: TGTGCCAGCAGCTTGGCGGGAGGGAGGCACAATGAGCAGTACTTC. This codes for CASSLAGGRHNEQYF. J is TRBJ2-5 and V is TRBV7-3; 9 nucleotides agree with TRBD2. Germline V gives CDR1 SGHTA, CDR2 FQGTGA. The CDR3 length is 15 residues. Trimming removed 3 bases from V and 11 bases from J; junction bases left unmatched: 13.

In regard to this clonotype: Since the CDR3 does not end with the conserved phenylalanine or tryptophan, this likely comes from a read error. The limits of the CDR3 on the DNA are not certain, so only TCRdb's listed CDR3 is given. The chain recombines TRBV10-3 with TRBJ1-6; the table gives TRBD1 as D, unverified against the DNA. Looked up from germline, CDR1 is ENHRY and CDR2 is SYGVKD. The CDR3 region is 16 residues in length, termini included. CDR3 sequence reads: CAISWDRDYNEQFFGP.

In its sample, this clonotype was seen many times. The chain uses TRBV6-1 and TRBJ2-1, with D tentatively TRBD1 or TRBD2 (5 bases each). This CDR3 is built from 14 residues. Deletions cut 7 bases from V and 3 bases from J, with 13 bases between. Germline loops: CDR1 MNHNS, CDR2 SASEGT. Here the CDR3 reads CASNARGGYNEQFF. The CDR3 bases are TGTGCCAGCAACGCACGGGGCGGCTACAATGAGCAGTTCTTC.

This clonotype appeared many times. Just one base apart from a much larger clone, this may be a read error. This chain links TRBV5-8 with TRBJ2-5; 10 bases align to TRBD2. CDR1 is SGHTS, CDR2 YDEGEE, per germline. After removal of 2 bases from V and 11 bases from J, the junction contained 15 bases not matched to a gene. The CDR3 runs to 16 residues. CDR3 region: CASSFPTSGFENEQYF. In DNA form, the CDR3 reads TGTGCCAGCAGCTTCCCGACTAGCGGGTTTGAGAATGAGCAGTACTTC.

This clonotype was detected many times. The chain is built from TRBV28 and TRBJ2-5; weak D call: TRBD1 (6 bases). This CDR3 is built from 16 residues. Trimming took off 6 bases at V and 4 bases at J, with 21 bases between the two ends. Germline loops: CDR1 MDHEN, CDR2 SYDVKM. CDR3 sequence: CASRHIRTAHPETQYF. The CDR3 bases are TGTGCCAGCAGGCATATTCGGACAGCCCACCCAGAGACCCAGTACTTC.